Below, 4 T cell receptor beta chains from the same sample are listed, as sequenced in a study of read filtering for tumor transcriptome and immune sequencing. The library was built from 400 ng RNA with molecular barcoded adaptors for alpha/delta and beta/gamma chains. Each CDR3 protein gets one entry after TCRdb re-called the reads with MiXCR. This repertoire shows some 80,000 distinct CDR3 sequences, roughly an eighth found once; its top ten account for just under 15%. Sample: a population of CD138-negative cells sorted from bone marrow. The receptor source for this set is a donor aged 40 or older with multiple myeloma.

The chain combines TRBV5-1 with TRBJ2-7; the D gene is possibly TRBD1 (6 bases). There are 14 residues in the CDR3. CDR1 SGHRS and CDR2 YFSETQ come from the germline V gene. Between the trimmed V and J ends, which lost 1 base and 2 bases, there was a span of 10 bases. The CDR3 is CASSLMQGTYEQYF. For the CDR3, the DNA is TGCGCCAGCAGCTTGATGCAGGGGACCTACGAGCAGTACTTC.

This clonotype was seen at least ten times. The chain recombines TRBV6-5 with TRBJ1-4, with D unresolved. The V gene's germline CDR1 is MNHEY and CDR2 SVGAGI. The CDR3 has 15 residues. Trimming stripped 2 bases from V and 0 bases from J, with 7 bases between. This chain's CDR3 is CASSYSVATNEKLFF. The CDR3 coding sequence is TGTGCCAGCAGTTACAGCGTTGCAACTAATGAAAAACTGTTTTTT.

The rearrangement uses TRBV2 and TRBJ2-3; perhaps TRBD1 as D (5 bases). The J call may be faulty, since TRBJ1-5 better matches the DNA end. CDR1 and CDR2 (germline): SNHLY, FYNNEI. The CDR3 consists of 15 residues. The CDR3 loop is CATKGPVQVRDTQHF. Written as DNA, the CDR3 is TGTGCCACCAAAGGCCCCGTGCAGGTCAGGGATACGCAGCATTTT.

This clonotype was seen only once. The chain couples TRBV6-5 to TRBJ2-2; D gene uncertain. The CDR3 loop spans 13 amino acids. V was pared by 6 bases and J by 6 bases, with 11 bases between. Germline-derived CDR1 and CDR2 are MNHEY and SVGAGI. The CDR3 bases are TGTGCCAGCAGCCCCGGAAGGGCCGGGGAGCTGTTTTTT. Amino acid sequence: CASSPGRAGELFF.